A selection of T cell receptor beta chains follows, all from one sample in a study of T cell changes during pregnancy in multiple sclerosis. The data were produced by immunoSEQ multiplex PCR, yet TCRdb's version contains in-frame clones alone and is incomplete. This table holds 50,000 or so clones, 85% to 95% found once. Sample: CD8+ T cells from peripheral blood mononuclear cells, taken in the first trimester of pregnancy. These receptors were taken from a female donor with multiple sclerosis, enrolled in a pregnancy study. The CDR3 runs from the conserved cysteine through the conserved F or W. Fields, in order: J gene, D gene, V gene, CDR3 protein, CDR3 DNA. The D gene is left open where the match is weak.

TRBJ2-6 - TRBV9 CASSVVPSEVTYSGANVLTF TGTGCCAGCAGCGTAGTACCCTCCGAGGTTACTTACTCTGGGGCCAACGTCCTGACTTTC
TRBJ1-1 - TRBV2 CASSENAGPNTEAFF TGTGCCAGCAGTGAAAATGCAGGGCCGAACACTGAAGCTTTCTTT
TRBJ2-2 TRBD1 TRBV19 CASMDPGQSNTGELFF TGTGCCAGTATGGATCCGGGACAGTCGAACACCGGGGAGCTGTTTTTT
TRBJ2-1 - TRBV11-1 CASSEIGEQFF TGTGCCAGCAGCGAGATTGGTGAGCAGTTCTTC
TRBJ1-1 - TRBV30 CAWRGGGFAEAFF TGTGCCTGGAGGGGGGGTGGGTTCGCTGAAGCTTTCTTT
TRBJ1-1 - TRBV7-9 CASSLAGSGPSRDTEAFF TGTGCCAGCAGCTTAGCAGGTAGTGGTCCGTCTAGAGACACTGAAGCTTTCTTT
TRBJ2-1 - TRBV27 CASSAPTSYYNEQFF TGTGCCAGCAGCGCTCCAACATCTTACTACAATGAGCAGTTCTTC
TRBJ1-4 TRBD1 TRBV4-1 CASSQSTGGWGEKLFF TGCGCCAGCAGCCAATCAACAGGGGGCTGGGGTGAAAAACTGTTTTTT
TRBJ1-2 TRBD1 TRBV4-1 CASSQRTGLNYGYTF TGCGCCAGCAGCCAACGGACAGGTCTTAACTATGGCTACACCTTC
TRBJ2-3 TRBD1 TRBV2 CASSEQADRNF TGTGCCAGCAGTGAACAGGCGGACAGGAATTTT
TRBJ2-7 TRBD1 TRBV19 CASSIIRDRAYEQYF TGTGCCAGTAGTATCATCCGGGACAGGGCCTACGAGCAGTACTTC
TRBJ2-7 TRBD1 TRBV9 CASSAAGTGGYEQYF TGTGCCAGCAGCGCAGCCGGGACAGGGGGCTACGAGCAGTACTTC